The rows below give T cell receptor beta chains drawn from one sample of a study of a mutant IDH1 vaccine in newly diagnosed glioma. Their antigens are not known. Assay used: immunoSEQ multiplex PCR; TCRdb lists only in-frame clones, some missing. This table holds roughly 49,000 clones, 85% to 95% found once. Specimen: PBMCs, collected from a glioma patient whose treatment included an IDH1 peptide vaccine. These receptors were taken from a man aged 50 to 60 with glioma. Both conserved end residues are part of each CDR3. The D gene is left open where the match is weak. A row's size may be missing; if present it is once, few, many or a size class.

TRBV19	.	.	TRBJ2-3	CASSDRGGTDTQYF	TGTGCCAGTAGTGACAGAGGGGGCACAGATACGCAGTATTTT
TRBV7-2	TRBD1	.	TRBJ1-2	CASSISTGSPNYGYTF	TGTGCCAGCAGCATCTCGACAGGGTCGCCTAACTATGGCTACACCTTC
TRBV4-1	TRBD1	.	TRBJ2-6	CASSYGGQGAGGANVLTF	TGCGCCAGCAGCTACGGGGGACAGGGGGCTGGTGGGGCCAACGTCCTGACTTTC
TRBV4-1	.	.	TRBJ1-2	CASSQEGQEGYTF	TGCGCCAGCAGCCAAGAGGGGCAGGAGGGCTACACCTTC
TRBV28	TRBD2	.	TRBJ2-3	CASSSLAGVTTDTQYF	TGTGCCAGCAGTTCACTAGCGGGGGTAACAACAGATACGCAGTATTTT
TRBV7-8	TRBD1	once	TRBJ1-3	CASSLVPGQLSSGNTIYF	TGTGCCAGCAGCTTAGTACCGGGACAGTTGAGCTCTGGAAACACCATATATTTT
TRBV28	.	.	TRBJ1-1	CASTNRVGDGAFF	TGTGCCAGCACCAATCGGGTGGGGGATGGAGCTTTCTTT
TRBV28	.	.	TRBJ2-7	CASSFGVYEQYF	TGTGCCAGCAGTTTTGGGGTCTACGAGCAGTACTTC
TRBV6-4	.	.	TRBJ2-3	CASSESQATDTQYF	TGTGCCAGCAGCGAAAGTCAAGCCACAGATACGCAGTATTTT
TRBV18	TRBD1	once	TRBJ1-5	CASSPRTGGTEPQHF	TGTGCCAGCTCACCAAGAACAGGGGGCACGGAGCCCCAGCATTTT
TRBV5-6	TRBD2	.	TRBJ2-1	CASSLKLAGSYNEQFF	TGTGCCAGCAGCTTGAAACTAGCGGGCTCCTACAATGAGCAGTTCTTC
TRBV5-1	.	.	TRBJ2-1	CASSLNRGRQFF	TGCGCCAGCAGCTTAAACCGGGGTCGGCAGTTCTTC
TRBV7-9	.	.	TRBJ1-2	CASSLGAPGQDGYTF	TGTGCCAGCAGCTTAGGGGCCCCGGGACAAGATGGCTACACCTTC
TRBV5-1	TRBD2	once	TRBJ2-7	CASSFTAGVSYEQYF	TGCGCCAGCAGCTTCACAGCGGGAGTCTCCTACGAGCAGTACTTC
TRBV6-5	TRBD1	once	TRBJ2-2	CASNPGTDTGELFF	TGTGCCAGCAATCCCGGGACAGACACCGGGGAGCTGTTTTTT
TRBV11-2	.	once	TRBJ2-7	CASSVGVGSAYEQYF	TGTGCCAGCAGCGTCGGAGTTGGGTCCGCCTACGAGCAGTACTTC
TRBV14	.	.	TRBJ1-2	CASSQDGLRYGYTF	TGTGCCAGCAGCCAAGATGGTTTACGGTATGGCTACACCTTC
TRBV6-1	.	.	TRBJ1-1	CASSTTQGRTEAFF	TGTGCCAGCAGCACCACACAGGGAAGGACTGAAGCTTTCTTT
TRBV20-1	.	.	TRBJ1-2	CSANLNGYTF	TGCAGTGCTAATTTGAATGGCTACACCTTC
TRBV29-1	.	.	TRBJ2-3	CSGLTDTQYF	TGCAGCGGTCTCACAGATACGCAGTATTTT
TRBV28	.	.	TRBJ1-5	CATTKRYRVNQPQHF	TGTGCCACCACTAAAAGGTACAGGGTCAATCAGCCCCAGCATTTT
TRBV10-3	.	.	TRBJ2-3	CAIRTGGGLSTDTQYF	TGTGCCATCAGAACGGGAGGGGGCCTGAGCACAGATACGCAGTATTTT
TRBV19	.	.	TRBJ2-7	CASRPFTPATDSYEQYF	TGTGCCAGTAGACCCTTTACCCCGGCGACGGACTCCTACGAGCAGTACTTC
TRBV2	.	.	TRBJ2-7	CASRPIRSEYEQYF	TGTGCCAGCAGGCCGATTCGTTCCGAGTACGAGCAGTACTTC
TRBV27	.	.	TRBJ2-7	CASSLSGGPLSYEQYF	TGTGCCAGCAGTTTATCGGGGGGACCCCTCTCCTACGAGCAGTACTTC
TRBV6-6	TRBD2	.	TRBJ2-5	CASSSGLGGETQYF	TGTGCCAGCAGTTCTGGACTAGGAGGAGAGACCCAGTACTTC
TRBV10-2	.	.	TRBJ2-2	CASRGQGDTGELFF	TGCGCCAGCAGGGGCCAGGGTGACACCGGGGAGCTGTTTTTT
TRBV19	TRBD1	.	TRBJ1-5	CASTGQGNQPQHF	TGTGCCAGTACCGGACAGGGCAATCAGCCCCAGCATTTT
TRBV6-6	TRBD1	.	TRBJ2-1	CASSQQSRQGLAQFF	TGTGCCAGCAGTCAACAGTCTCGACAGGGTCTTGCGCAGTTCTTC
TRBV5-5	TRBD1	few	TRBJ2-7	CASARDRGTYEQYF	TGTGCCAGCGCCCGGGACAGGGGGACCTACGAGCAGTACTTC
TRBV12-5	.	.	TRBJ1-1	CASGLALTGDTEAFF	TGTGCTAGTGGTTTGGCCCTCACCGGGGACACTGAAGCTTTCTTT
TRBV19	.	.	TRBJ2-7	CASTPAGAPYEQYF	TGTGCCAGTACGCCTGCAGGGGCCCCCTACGAGCAGTACTTC
TRBV5-5	TRBD1	.	TRBJ1-1	CASSGDRAGNTEAFF	TGTGCCAGCAGCGGCGACAGGGCAGGGAACACTGAAGCTTTCTTT
TRBV27	.	.	TRBJ1-4	CASSSQGTTNEKLFF	TGTGCCAGCAGTTCCCAAGGGACCACTAATGAAAAACTGTTTTTT
TRBV7-8	.	.	TRBJ1-2	CASSLRVNRNGYTF	TGTGCCAGCAGCTTAAGGGTCAATAGGAATGGCTACACCTTC
TRBV29-1	TRBD1	.	TRBJ1-3	CSVRTGIGNTIYF	TGCAGCGTCCGGACAGGGATAGGAAACACCATATATTTT
TRBV7-2	.	once	TRBJ1-5	CASSLWGGDLNQPQHF	TGTGCCAGCAGCTTGTGGGGCGGCGACCTTAATCAGCCCCAGCATTTT
TRBV28	.	.	TRBJ1-1	CASSDNGRTEAFF	TGTGCCAGCAGTGACAATGGGAGAACTGAAGCTTTCTTT
TRBV6-5	.	.	TRBJ2-2	CASSSRGTVGELFF	TGTGCCAGCAGTTCCAGGGGTACGGTCGGGGAGCTGTTTTTT
TRBV6-5	.	once	TRBJ2-2	CASRPTGYTGELFF	TGTGCCAGCAGGCCTACAGGGTACACCGGGGAGCTGTTTTTT
TRBV6-1	.	.	TRBJ2-4	CASSTRDLAKNIQYF	TGTGCCAGCAGTACCCGGGACTTAGCCAAAAACATTCAGTACTTC
TRBV5-1	.	.	TRBJ2-1	CASSYRVSGEQFF	TGCGCCAGCAGTTACAGGGTCTCCGGTGAGCAGTTCTTC
TRBV6-5	TRBD1	.	TRBJ2-7	CASSSPGQGVYEQYF	TGTGCCAGCAGTTCCCCGGGACAGGGTGTCTACGAGCAGTACTTC
TRBV6-1	TRBD2	.	TRBJ2-2	CASSDRTSGGVRTGELFF	TGTGCCAGCAGTGACAGGACTAGCGGGGGGGTACGAACCGGGGAGCTGTTTTTT
TRBV7-9	.	.	TRBJ1-2	CASTPRSTPTPVYGYTF	TGTGCCAGCACCCCCCGGTCCACTCCCACCCCTGTTTATGGCTACACCTTC
TRBV2	.	.	TRBJ1-5	CASSGEDQPQHF	TGTGCCAGCAGTGGGGAGGATCAGCCCCAGCATTTT
TRBV28	.	.	TRBJ2-2	CASTQTGTAVSGELFF	TGTGCCAGCACCCAGACCGGGACCGCGGTGAGCGGGGAGCTGTTTTTT
TRBV4-2	.	.	TRBJ1-5	CASSQGGGPDQPQHF	TGTGCCAGCAGCCAAGGGGGGGGCCCCGATCAGCCCCAGCATTTT
TRBV28	TRBD1	.	TRBJ1-2	CASSPRGGQGASYGYTF	TGTGCCAGCAGCCCGAGGGGGGGGCAGGGGGCTTCCTATGGCTACACCTTC
TRBV15	.	.	TRBJ2-5	CATANRASRTQYF	TGTGCCACCGCCAACAGGGCCTCACGGACCCAGTACTTC
TRBV21-1	.	.	TRBJ2-5	CASSKGRQETQYF	TGTGCCAGCAGCAAAGGGCGGCAGGAGACCCAGTACTTC
TRBV9	TRBD1	.	TRBJ2-7	CASSVRDRGSHEQYF	TGTGCCAGCAGCGTGAGGGACAGGGGTTCCCACGAGCAGTACTTC
TRBV27	TRBD1	.	TRBJ1-1	CASSRTGGEVRAFF	TGTGCCAGCAGCCGAACAGGGGGGGAAGTAAGGGCTTTCTTT